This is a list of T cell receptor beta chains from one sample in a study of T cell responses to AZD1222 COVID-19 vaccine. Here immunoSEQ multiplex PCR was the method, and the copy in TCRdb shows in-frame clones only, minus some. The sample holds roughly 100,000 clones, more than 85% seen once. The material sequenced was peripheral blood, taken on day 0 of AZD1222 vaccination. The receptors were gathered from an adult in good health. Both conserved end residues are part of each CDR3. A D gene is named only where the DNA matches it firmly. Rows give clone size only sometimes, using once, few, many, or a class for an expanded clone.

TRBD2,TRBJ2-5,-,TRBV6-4,TGTGCCAGCAGTGAACCGACTAGCGGGTCAAGACAAGAGACCCAGTACTTC,CASSEPTSGSRQETQYF
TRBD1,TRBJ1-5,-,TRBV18,TGTGCCAGCTCACAGGGGGCGAGCAATCAGCCCCAGCATTTT,CASSQGASNQPQHF
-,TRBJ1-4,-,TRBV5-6,TGTGCCAGCAGCTTTCAATACAGCGGGGAAAAACTGTTTTTT,CASSFQYSGEKLFF
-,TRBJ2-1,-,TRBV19,TGTGCCAGTAGTCTAGGCGGACGGGGGCTAATTGAGCAGTTCTTC,CASSLGGRGLIEQFF
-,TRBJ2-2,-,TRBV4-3,TGCGCCAGCAGCCAAGATTGGGGCTCTGACACCGGGGAGCTGTTTTTT,CASSQDWGSDTGELFF
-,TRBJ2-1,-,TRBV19,TGTGCCAGCTTCGGTGGGGGTAGGAACAATGAGCAGTTCTTC,CASFGGGRNNEQFF
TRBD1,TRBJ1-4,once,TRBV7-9,TGTGCCAGCAGCTCCAACAGGGGATACGTCGGTGAAAAACTGTTTTTT,CASSSNRGYVGEKLFF
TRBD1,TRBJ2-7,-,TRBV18,TGTGCCAGCTCTCCCCCTCGACAGGGATCCTACGAGCAGTACTTC,CASSPPRQGSYEQYF
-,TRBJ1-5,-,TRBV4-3,TGCGCCAGCAGCCAAGTTAACTTTAAGGGGGAGAGCAATCAGCCCCAGCATTTT,CASSQVNFKGESNQPQHF
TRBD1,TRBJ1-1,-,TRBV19,TGTGCCAGTAGTAGACGACAGGGAAATTGGGACACTGAAGCTTTCTTT,CASSRRQGNWDTEAFF
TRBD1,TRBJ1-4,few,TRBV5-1,TGCGCCAGCAGCTCCGGGACAGGGGTTAATGAAAAACTGTTTTTT,CASSSGTGVNEKLFF
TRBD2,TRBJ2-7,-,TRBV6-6,TGTGCCAGCACCCTAGCGGGGATTAGCTCCTACGAGCAGTACTTC,CASTLAGISSYEQYF
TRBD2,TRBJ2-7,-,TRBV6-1,TGTGCCAGCATTGAATCTAGCGGGAGATACGAGCAGTACTTC,CASIESSGRYEQYF
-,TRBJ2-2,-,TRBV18,TGTGCCAGCTCACAAGGAATAGAAACCGGGGAGCTGTTTTTT,CASSQGIETGELFF
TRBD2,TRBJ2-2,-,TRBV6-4,TGTGCCAGCAGTGACTCCTCTAGCGGGAGTTCAGCCGGGGAGCTGTTTTTT,CASSDSSSGSSAGELFF
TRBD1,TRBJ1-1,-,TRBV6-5,TGTGCCAGCAGGGGGGGGACAGGGGCTTTCTTT,CASRGGTGAFF
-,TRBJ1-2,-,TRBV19,TGTGCCTCCCAAGGTCCTAGCGCTAACTATGGCTACACCTTC,CASQGPSANYGYTF
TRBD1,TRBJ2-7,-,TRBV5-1,TGCGCCAGCAGCTTTTCCGGGACAGGGGGCCTATACGAGCAGTACTTC,CASSFSGTGGLYEQYF
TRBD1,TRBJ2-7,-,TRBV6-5,TGTGCCAGCGGGGACAGGGACAGGACCTACGAGCAGTACTTC,CASGDRDRTYEQYF
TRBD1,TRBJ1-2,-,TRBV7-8,TGTGCCAGCAGCGCCCGGGACAGCTTCTATGGCTACACCTTC,CASSARDSFYGYTF
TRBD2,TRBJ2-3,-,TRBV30,TGTGCCTGGACGGGCGGGAGTTATGCAGATACGCAGTATTTT,CAWTGGSYADTQYF
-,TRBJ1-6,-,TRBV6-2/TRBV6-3,TGTGCCAGCAGTACCTGGGGGGAGTCACCCCTCCACTTT,CASSTWGESPLHF